This T cell receptor beta chain was captured by sequencing in a study of cytomegalovirus exposure and HLA in healthy donors. Primers for the PCR totalled 60 Vbeta and 13 Jbeta. Profiling relied on immunoSEQ multiplex PCR, and the TCRdb table lists in-frame clones only, not all of them. Among about 120,000 clones listed, 60% to 85% were seen once. Germline V gives CDR1 MDHEN, CDR2 SYDVKM. The CDR3 contains 14 residues. The trim removed 6 bases at V and 4 bases at J, leaving 5 bases unmatched. The sequence was collected from a man aged 25 to 45 in good health and CMV-seronegative. The material sequenced was PBMCs. The chain has TRBV28 and TRBJ1-5; 8 bases are shared with TRBD1. The DNA for the CDR3 is TGTGCCAGCAGGCCGCGGGACAGGAATCAGCCCCAGCATTTT. This codes for CASRPRDRNQPQHF. Together with reference TRBV28 and TRBJ1-5, the CDR3 gives the full variable domain: DVKVTQSSRYLVKRTGEKVFLECVQDMDHENMFWYRQDPGLGLRLIYFSYDVKMKEKGDIPEGYSVSREKKERFSLILESASTNQTSMYLCASRPRDRNQPQHFGDGTRLSIL.